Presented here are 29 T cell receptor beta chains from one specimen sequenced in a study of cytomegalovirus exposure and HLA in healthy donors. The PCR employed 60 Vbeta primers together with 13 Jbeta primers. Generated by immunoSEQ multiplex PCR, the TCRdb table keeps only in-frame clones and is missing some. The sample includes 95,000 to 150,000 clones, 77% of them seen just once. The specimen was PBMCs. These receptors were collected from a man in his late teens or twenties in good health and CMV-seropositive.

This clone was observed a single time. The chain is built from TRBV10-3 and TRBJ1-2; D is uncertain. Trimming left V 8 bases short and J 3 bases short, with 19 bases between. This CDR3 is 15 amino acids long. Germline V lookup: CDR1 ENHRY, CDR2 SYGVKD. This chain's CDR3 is CAIGTNKINDYGYTF. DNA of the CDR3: TGTGCCATCGGTACCAACAAAATCAATGACTATGGCTACACCTTC.

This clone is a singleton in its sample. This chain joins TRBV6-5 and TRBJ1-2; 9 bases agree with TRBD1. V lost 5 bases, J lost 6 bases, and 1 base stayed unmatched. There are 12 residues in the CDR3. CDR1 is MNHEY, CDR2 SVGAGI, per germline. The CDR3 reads CASSTGGNGYTF. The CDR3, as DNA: TGTGCCAGCAGTACAGGGGGCAATGGCTACACCTTC.

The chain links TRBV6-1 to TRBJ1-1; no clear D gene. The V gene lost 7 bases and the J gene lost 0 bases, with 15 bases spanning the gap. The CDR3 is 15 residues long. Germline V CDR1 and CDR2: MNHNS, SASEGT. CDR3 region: CASNGGLRLNTEAFF. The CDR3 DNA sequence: TGTGCCAGCAACGGTGGGTTGCGGCTGAACACTGAAGCTTTCTTT.

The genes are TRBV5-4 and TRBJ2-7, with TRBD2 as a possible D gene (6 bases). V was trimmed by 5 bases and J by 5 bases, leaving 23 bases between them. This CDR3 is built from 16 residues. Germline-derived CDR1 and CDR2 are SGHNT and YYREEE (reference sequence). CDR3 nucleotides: TGTGCCAGCAGACGTACGGTCGAGGCAGGGAGGAACGAGCAGTACTTC. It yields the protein CASRRTVEAGRNEQYF.

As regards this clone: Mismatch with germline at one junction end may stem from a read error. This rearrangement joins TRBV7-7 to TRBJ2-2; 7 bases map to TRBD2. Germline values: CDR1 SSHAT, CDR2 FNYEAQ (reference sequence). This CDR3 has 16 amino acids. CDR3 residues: CASSLGAGTNTGELFF. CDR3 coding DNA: TGTGCTAGCAGCTTAGGAGCGGGAACGAACACCGGGGAGCTGTTTTTT. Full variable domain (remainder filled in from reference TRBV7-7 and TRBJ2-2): GAGVSQSPRYKVTKRGQDVTLRCDPISSHATLYWYQQALGQGPEFLTYFNYEAQPDKSGLPSDRFSAERPEGSISTLTIQRTEQRDSAMYRCASSLGAGTNTGELFFGEGSRLTVL.

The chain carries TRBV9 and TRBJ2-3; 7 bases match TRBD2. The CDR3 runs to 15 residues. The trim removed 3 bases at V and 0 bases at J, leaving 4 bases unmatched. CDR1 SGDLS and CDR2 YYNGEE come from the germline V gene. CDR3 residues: CASSAASGSTDTQYF. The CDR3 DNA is TGTGCCAGCAGCGCGGCTAGCGGAAGCACAGATACGCAGTATTTT.

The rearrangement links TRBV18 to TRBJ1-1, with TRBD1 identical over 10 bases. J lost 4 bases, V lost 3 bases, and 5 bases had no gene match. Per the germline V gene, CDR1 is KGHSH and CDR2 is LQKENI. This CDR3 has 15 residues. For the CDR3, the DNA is TGTGCCAGCTCACCGTCCCGGGACAGGGGCACTGAAGCTTTCTTT. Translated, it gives CASSPSRDRGTEAFF.

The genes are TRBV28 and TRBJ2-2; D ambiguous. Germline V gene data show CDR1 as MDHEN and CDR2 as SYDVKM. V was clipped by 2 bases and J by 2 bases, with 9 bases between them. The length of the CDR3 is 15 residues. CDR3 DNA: TGTGCCAGCAGTTTACTCCCAGTAAACACCGGGGAGCTGTTTTTT. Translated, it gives CASSLLPVNTGELFF.

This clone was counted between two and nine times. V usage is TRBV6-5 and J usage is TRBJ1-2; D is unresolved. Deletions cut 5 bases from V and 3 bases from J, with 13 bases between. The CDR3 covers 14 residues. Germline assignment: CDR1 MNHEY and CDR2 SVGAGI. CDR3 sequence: CASSEEAGHYGYTF. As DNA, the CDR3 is TGTGCCAGCAGTGAAGAGGCCGGCCACTATGGCTACACCTTC.

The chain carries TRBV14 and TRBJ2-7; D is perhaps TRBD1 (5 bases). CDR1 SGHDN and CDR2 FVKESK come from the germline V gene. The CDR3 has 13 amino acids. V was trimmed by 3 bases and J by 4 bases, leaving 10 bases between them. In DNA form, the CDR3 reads TGTGCCAGCAGCCAGCTCGACAGATACGAGCAGTACTTC. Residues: CASSQLDRYEQYF.

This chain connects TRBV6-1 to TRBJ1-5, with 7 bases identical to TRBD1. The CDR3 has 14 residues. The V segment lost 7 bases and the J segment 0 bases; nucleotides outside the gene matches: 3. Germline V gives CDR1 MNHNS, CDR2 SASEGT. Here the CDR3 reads CASKGAPSNQPQHF. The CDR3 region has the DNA TGTGCCAGCAAGGGGGCGCCTAGCAATCAGCCCCAGCATTTT.

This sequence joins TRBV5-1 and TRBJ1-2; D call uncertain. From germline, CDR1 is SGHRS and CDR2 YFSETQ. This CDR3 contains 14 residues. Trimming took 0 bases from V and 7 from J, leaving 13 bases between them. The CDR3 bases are TGCGCCAGCAGCTTGGAGGTACAGAGCCTTGGCTACACCTTC. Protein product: CASSLEVQSLGYTF.

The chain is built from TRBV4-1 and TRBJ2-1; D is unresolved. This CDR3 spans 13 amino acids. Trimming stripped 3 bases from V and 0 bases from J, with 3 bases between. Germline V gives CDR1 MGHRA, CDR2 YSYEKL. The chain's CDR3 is CASSQSSYNEQFF. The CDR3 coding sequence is TGCGCCAGCAGCCAGAGCTCCTACAATGAGCAGTTCTTC.

CDR3 bases: TGTGCCAGCGCGGGGACAGCAGTTGGCACTGAAGCTTTCTTT. Translated, it gives CASAGTAVGTEAFF. The chain combines TRBV2 with TRBJ1-1, with 7 bases matching TRBD1. The CDR3 spans 14 residues. Germline lookup yields CDR1 SNHLY and CDR2 FYNNEI. V dropped 8 bases and J dropped 4; count of bases not matched to a gene: 10.

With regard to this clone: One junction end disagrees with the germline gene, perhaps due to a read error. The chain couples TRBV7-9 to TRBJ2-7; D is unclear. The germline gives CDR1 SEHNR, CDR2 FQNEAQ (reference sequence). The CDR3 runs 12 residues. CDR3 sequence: CSSSPPRSEQYF. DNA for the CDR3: TGTTCCAGCAGCCCGCCCCGTAGCGAGCAGTACTTC. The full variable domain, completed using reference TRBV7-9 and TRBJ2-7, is DTGVSQNPRHKITKRGQNVTFRCDPISEHNRLYWYRQTLGQGPEFLTYFQNEAQLEKSRLLSDRFSAERPKGSFSTLEIQRTEQGDSAMYLCSSSPPRSEQYFGPGTRLTVT.

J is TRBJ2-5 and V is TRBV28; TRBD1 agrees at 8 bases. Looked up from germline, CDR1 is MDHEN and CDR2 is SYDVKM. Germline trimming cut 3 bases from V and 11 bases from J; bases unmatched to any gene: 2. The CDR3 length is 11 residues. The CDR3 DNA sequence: TGTGCCAGCAGTTTCAGGGGGCCGCAGTACTTC. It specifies CASSFRGPQYF.

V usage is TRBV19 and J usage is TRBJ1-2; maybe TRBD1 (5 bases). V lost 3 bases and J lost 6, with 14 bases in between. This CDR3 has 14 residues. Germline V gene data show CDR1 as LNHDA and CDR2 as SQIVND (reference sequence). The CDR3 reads CASSINGGGNGYTF. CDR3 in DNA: TGTGCCAGTAGTATTAACGGGGGAGGAAATGGCTACACCTTC.

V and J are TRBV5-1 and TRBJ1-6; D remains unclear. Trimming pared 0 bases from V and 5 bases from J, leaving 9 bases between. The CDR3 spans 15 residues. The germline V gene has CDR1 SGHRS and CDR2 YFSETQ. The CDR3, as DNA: TGCGCCAGCAGCTTGGGGGCGGGAGATAATTCACCCCTCCACTTT. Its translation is CASSLGAGDNSPLHF.

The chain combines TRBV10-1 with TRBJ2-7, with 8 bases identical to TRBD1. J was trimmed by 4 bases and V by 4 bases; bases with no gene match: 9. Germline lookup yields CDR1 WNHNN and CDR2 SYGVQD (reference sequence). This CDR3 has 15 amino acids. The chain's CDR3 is CASSAETGAIYEQYF. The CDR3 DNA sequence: TGCGCCAGCAGTGCGGAGACAGGGGCAATATACGAGCAGTACTTC.

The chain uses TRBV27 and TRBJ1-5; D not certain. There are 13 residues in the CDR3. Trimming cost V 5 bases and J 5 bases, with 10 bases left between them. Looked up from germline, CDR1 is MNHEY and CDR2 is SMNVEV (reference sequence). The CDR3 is CASSGLLDQPQHF. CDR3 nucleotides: TGTGCCAGCAGTGGCCTCCTGGATCAGCCCCAGCATTTT.

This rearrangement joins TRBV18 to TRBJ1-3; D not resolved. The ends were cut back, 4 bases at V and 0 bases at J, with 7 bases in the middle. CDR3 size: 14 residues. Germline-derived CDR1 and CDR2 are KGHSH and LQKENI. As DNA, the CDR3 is TGTGCCAGCTCACGGACTAACTCTGGAAACACCATATATTTT. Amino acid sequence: CASSRTNSGNTIYF.

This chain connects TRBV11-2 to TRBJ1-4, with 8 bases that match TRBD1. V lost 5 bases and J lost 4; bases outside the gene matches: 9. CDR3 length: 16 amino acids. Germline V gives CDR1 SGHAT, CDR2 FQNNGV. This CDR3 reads CASSRAAGQDNEKLFF. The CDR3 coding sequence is TGTGCCAGCAGCCGAGCCGCGGGACAGGATAATGAAAAACTGTTTTTT.

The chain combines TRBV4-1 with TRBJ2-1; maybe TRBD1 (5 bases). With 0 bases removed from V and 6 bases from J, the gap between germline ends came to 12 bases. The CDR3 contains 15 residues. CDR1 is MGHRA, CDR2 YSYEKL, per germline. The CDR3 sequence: CASSQDGHTSNEQFF. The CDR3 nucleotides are TGCGCCAGCAGCCAAGACGGACACACATCCAATGAGCAGTTCTTC.

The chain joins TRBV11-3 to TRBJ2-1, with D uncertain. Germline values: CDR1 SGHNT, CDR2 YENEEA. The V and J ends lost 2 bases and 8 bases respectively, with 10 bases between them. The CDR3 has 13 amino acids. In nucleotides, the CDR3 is TGTGCCAGCAGCTTAAGTTCACGGGATGAGCAGTTCTTC. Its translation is CASSLSSRDEQFF.

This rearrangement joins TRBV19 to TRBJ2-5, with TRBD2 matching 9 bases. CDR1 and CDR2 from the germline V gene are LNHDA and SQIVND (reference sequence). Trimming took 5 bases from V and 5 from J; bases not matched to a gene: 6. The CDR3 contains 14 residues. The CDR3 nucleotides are TGTGCCAGTAGTGGAGCGGGGGGTGGGGAGACCCAGTACTTC. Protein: CASSGAGGGETQYF.

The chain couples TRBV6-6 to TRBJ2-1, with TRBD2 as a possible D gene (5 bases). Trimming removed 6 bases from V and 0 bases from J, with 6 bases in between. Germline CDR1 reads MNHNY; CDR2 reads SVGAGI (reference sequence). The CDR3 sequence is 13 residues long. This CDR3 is CASSRDSYNEQFF. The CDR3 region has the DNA TGTGCCAGCAGCCGGGACTCCTACAATGAGCAGTTCTTC.

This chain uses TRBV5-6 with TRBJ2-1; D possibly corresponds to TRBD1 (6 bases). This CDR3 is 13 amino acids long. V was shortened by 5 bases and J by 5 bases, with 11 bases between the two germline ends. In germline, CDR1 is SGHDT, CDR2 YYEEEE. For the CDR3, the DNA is TGTGCCAGCAGACCCGACAGGAACAATGAGCAGTTCTTC. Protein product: CASRPDRNNEQFF.

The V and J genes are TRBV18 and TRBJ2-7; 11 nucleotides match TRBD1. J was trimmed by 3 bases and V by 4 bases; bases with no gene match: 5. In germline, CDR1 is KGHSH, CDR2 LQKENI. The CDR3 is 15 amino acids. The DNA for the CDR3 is TGTGCCAGCTCACAAGCCGGGACAGGGGGCTACGAGCAGTACTTC. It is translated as CASSQAGTGGYEQYF. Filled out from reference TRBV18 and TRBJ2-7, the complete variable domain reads NAGVMQNPRHLVRRRGQEARLRCSPMKGHSHVYWYRQLPEEGLKFMVYLQKENIIDESGMPKERFSAEFPKEGPSILRIQQVVRGDSAAYFCASSQAGTGGYEQYFGPGTRLTVT.

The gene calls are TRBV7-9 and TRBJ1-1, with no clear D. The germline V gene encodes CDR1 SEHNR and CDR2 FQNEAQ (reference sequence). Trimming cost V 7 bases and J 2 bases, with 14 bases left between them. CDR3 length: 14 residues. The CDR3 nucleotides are TGTGCCAGCACCCCCAGGAACGGAAACACTGAAGCTTTCTTT. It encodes CASTPRNGNTEAFF.